Detailed here is one T cell receptor (beta chain). Its cognate antigen has yet to be identified. The input lacks base qualities; no much larger clone sits a single base away. Roughly 0.55 micrograms of biopsy DNA per sample were submitted for commercial TCRB immunosequencing. CDR3 regions were amplified from genomic DNA by Adaptive Biotechnology using a two-step, amplification bias-controlled multiplex PCR. The first PCR used primers for every V and J gene segment; the second PCR added barcodes and Illumina adapters. CDR3 libraries were sequenced on an Illumina instrument. The original pipeline was this. Analysis combined the vendor-provided pipelines with custom analysis of raw data in R/Bioconductor under R version 3.3.0. Clonality, ranging from 0 to 1, was calculated as the inverse of the normalised Shannon entropy of all productive clones. The repertoire share taken up by the top 100 clones defined high-frequency clones, and only clones that passed a 95% confidence test were kept. The Simpson index measured repertoire diversity, and the Morisita-Horn index measured overlap between samples. The source is immuneACCESS, and TCRdb retained only in-frame sequences with V and J called. Part of the clones is not carried over; for the studies checked, unresolved V genes explain less than half of this, and the remainder is unexplained. Clonal size and the V and J genes are those of that table, whereas D and trimming came from the DNA. The sample table lists about 15,000 clones, roughly 82% of them with a count of one. The ten largest clones represent 5.5% to 7% of the sample.

The data derive from a study of T cell repertoires in ileal Crohn's disease (dated by TCRdb to between 2018 and 2020). Background for the entire study: The median duration of disease was approximately 8.3 years, and at the time of surgery 30% to 35% of patients were active smokers. Every patient underwent surgery because of a complication, which was stricturing disease in roughly 60% of cases and penetrating disease in approximately 40%. Roughly half of the patients were given postoperative therapy, with approximately 17 on anti-TNF agents and about ten on thiopurines. The TCR repertoire was analysed in fewer than 65 patients with Crohn's disease drawn from a prospective multicentre cohort. The study ran alongside a multicentre cohort designed to identify predictors of early endoscopic recurrence after ileocolonic resection. Endoscopic postoperative recurrence was defined by a Rutgeerts score above i0. A total of approximately 170 mucosal samples from some 60 patients were sequenced, collected from several sites on the surgical specimen as well as at postoperative endoscopy. General findings and caveats noted by the study authors: A significantly higher proportion of clonal expansions was observed in active smokers at surgery than in non-smokers (approximately 26% vs 20%, p=0.02). Endoscopic recurrence was linked to a higher percentage of high-frequency clones at surgery, and recurrence occurred in every patient whose clonality exceeded 26.8% (18/57). Only a subgroup of patients, of unstated size, had their mucosal CD4 and CD8 T cells sorted and sequenced. Sorted CD8 T cells carried more high-frequency clones than CD4 T cells, suggesting mucosal expansions were mainly CD8.

The junction shows trimming of 4 bases on V and 5 bases on J, and the gene matches do not reach 5 bases of it. The germline V gene (reference sequence) yields SGHNT for CDR1 and YYREEE for CDR2. The CDR3 sequence holds 15 residues, the cysteine and phenylalanine included. Just CDR3 DNA is preserved here, 45 bases in frame from base 1. Eligible patients were adults with ileal or ileocolonic Crohn's disease who had an indication for ileocolonic resection. Whole ileal mucosal biopsies were kept frozen at -80 degrees C prior to DNA extraction. Genomic DNA was isolated from frozen whole biopsies using a TRizol-based method, and the DNA was quantified with a NanoDrop 2000 spectrophotometer.

The chain is assembled from TRBV5-4 and TRBJ2-5, with 13 bases in between that match TRBD2. This sequence was found in an adult with Crohn's disease. The sequencing input was ileal tissue. The bases read TGTGCCAGCAGCAAGACTAGCGGGGGGTTGGAGACCCAGTACTTC. The resulting protein is CASSKTSGGLETQYF.